The clone carrying this T cell receptor beta chain came up many times. Its antigen is currently unknown. The data were obtained in a study of CD8+ T cells in alopecia areata. Study results and caveats: When scalp samples are sequenced, resident alphabeta T cells of normal skin are also captured. Across lesional scalp, and particularly alopecia totalis/universalis, clonality surpassed that of normal scalp.

After removal of 5 bases from V and 4 bases from J, the junction contained 10 bases not matched to a gene. The V gene's germline CDR1 is MDHEN and CDR2 SYDVKM. The CDR3 runs 15 residues. Isolated RNA was reverse transcribed into cDNA used as the sequencing template. Assay: immunoSEQ multiplex PCR; the TCRdb copy retains only in-frame clones and omits some. Among 70,000 to 95,000 clones listed, roughly 51% were seen once. The chain joins TRBV28 to TRBJ2-7; TRBD2 aligns across 8 bases. This clonotype was obtained from a human donor with alopecia areata. Sample: NKG2D-high CD8+ T cells sorted from blood. CDR3 sequence reads: CASSASRGGWYEQYF. DNA of the CDR3: TGTGCCAGCAGTGCCTCCCGGGGGGGCTGGTACGAGCAGTACTTC.